This TCR beta chain was profiled in a study of T cell changes during pregnancy in multiple sclerosis. Using immunoSEQ multiplex PCR, the repertoire was profiled, and TCRdb retains in-frame clones only, with some absent. The sample includes approximately 53,000 clones, around 90% of them seen just once. The CDR3 spans 12 residues. V lost 10 bases to trimming and J lost 3 bases; unmatched junction nucleotides: 2. The germline V gene encodes CDR1 ENHRY and CDR2 SYGVKD. The sample in question was CD4+ T cells from peripheral blood mononuclear cells, obtained in the second trimester of pregnancy. The TCR sequence derives from a female donor with multiple sclerosis, enrolled in a pregnancy study. This sequence joins TRBV10-3 and TRBJ1-4; 7 nucleotides match TRBD1. The CDR3 reads CASGQANEKLFF. CDR3 bases: TGTGCCAGCGGACAGGCTAATGAAAAACTGTTTTTT.